This TCR beta chain was sequenced in a study of blood T cell repertoires in COVID-19. Study context: PBMCs, B-cell-depleted T cells, or T cells were the source of the cDNA or gDNA that made up the material.

Methods used by the authors: Reference gene primers were amplified, and this amplification served to estimate nucleated cell counts. TCRdb's copy holds only in-frame clones and misses some; the assay was immunoSEQ multiplex PCR. V and J calls and clone size are as listed in that table; D and trimming were resolved from the DNA. Of approximately 47,000 clones detected, roughly 84% appear once; the ten largest clones hold 5.9%. CDR1 and CDR2 (germline): LGHDT, YNNKEL (reference sequence). V dropped 4 bases and J dropped 3; count of bases not matched to a gene: 8. The CDR3 consists of 15 residues. The clonotype originates from a woman aged 55-69 years with acute or convalescent COVID-19. Material: peripheral blood. This chain uses TRBV3-1 (or the pseudogene TRBV3-2) with TRBJ1-2, with 7 bases aligning to TRBD1. The CDR3 sequence is CASSLRTGSDYGYTF. The CDR3 DNA is TGTGCCAGCAGCCTTCGGACAGGTAGTGACTATGGCTACACCTTC.